The clone carrying this T cell receptor (beta chain) showed up just a few times. Its antigen remains unidentified. General study results and limits: Larger-cohort validation covered only one TCR beta V-J rearrangement. Tumor-infiltrating Treg TCR alpha and beta sequences overlapped most with tumor naive CD4+ T cells, then blood naive.

Germline V CDR1 and CDR2: DFQATT, SNEGSKA (reference sequence). V was clipped by 1 base and J by 4 bases, with 13 bases between them. The CDR3 runs to 14 residues. Cells sorted as Tregs were CD4+, CD25+ and CD127-/low. Semi-nested PCR with Nested Universal Primer A followed constant-region reverse priming of full-length variable regions. TCRdb passed the 5' RACE reads through MiXCR, listing each CDR3 protein once. The data contain about 59,000 distinct CDR3 sequences, about 20% of them singletons. Sequenced material: tumor-infiltrating Tregs sorted from the breast tumor. This clonotype was obtained from a female donor with breast cancer. V and J are TRBV20-1 and TRBJ2-5; no clear D. For the CDR3, the DNA is TGCAGTGCTAGAGCTCAGGTCGGCGGAGAGACCCAGTACTTC. As protein: CSARAQVGGETQYF.